The next 17 T cell receptor beta chains were all read from a single sample in a study of blood T cell repertoires in COVID-19 (dated by TCRdb to 2018 to 2021). Receptor libraries were prepared by the immunoSEQ multiplex PCR assay. In TCRdb, the immuneACCESS table is reduced to in-frame sequences with V and J assigned. These tables do not hold every clone; where another copy was compared, an unresolved V gene accounts for under half, and the others remain unexplained. This sample comprises tens of thousands of clones, around 91% of them detected only once. 8.5% to 10% of the sample goes to the ten largest clones. Sequenced sample: peripheral blood. The receptor source for this set is a man aged 25 to 40 with active or convalescent COVID-19.

The genes are TRBV7-8 and TRBJ2-7; possible D gene TRBD1, 5 bases. There are 16 residues in the CDR3. V was shortened by 2 bases and J by 7 bases, with 21 bases between the two germline ends. Germline V gene data show CDR1 as SGHVS and CDR2 as FQNEAQ. CDR3 nucleotide sequence: TGTGCCAGCAGCTTACGTTTGATTGGTAGGGGTGATGAGCAGTACTTC. Encoded protein: CASSLRLIGRGDEQYF. The whole variable domain, filled in from reference TRBV7-8 and TRBJ2-7, reads GAGVSQSPRYKVAKRGQDVALRCDPISGHVSLFWYQQALGQGPEFLTYFQNEAQLDKSGLPSDRFFAERPEGSVSTLKIQRTQQEDSAVYLCASSLRLIGRGDEQYFGPGTRLTVT.

Here the CDR3 DNA reads TGTGCCAGCAGCCCCCGGAGAGGGTCATACTCTGGCTACACCTTC. Encoded protein: CASSPRRGSYSGYTF. The chain carries TRBV7-3 and TRBJ1-2, with D unclear. From germline, CDR1 is SGHTA and CDR2 FQGTGA. V shed 5 bases and J shed 7 bases, with 20 bases lying between them. This CDR3 spans 15 amino acids.

The chain has TRBV7-9 and TRBJ1-1; no reliable D call. V was clipped by 3 bases and J by 0 bases, with 8 bases between them. The CDR3 runs 14 residues. In germline, CDR1 is SEHNR, CDR2 FQNEAQ (reference sequence). The CDR3 coding sequence is TGTGCCAGCAGCTTGGTGGGCATGAACACTGAAGCTTTCTTT. Encoded protein: CASSLVGMNTEAFF.

The chain couples TRBV7-9 to TRBJ1-1, with D maybe TRBD1 (6 bases). Between the trimmed V and J ends, which lost 5 bases and 0 bases, there was a span of 13 bases. The CDR3 is made up of 15 amino acids. Germline V gives CDR1 SEHNR, CDR2 FQNEAQ (reference sequence). The CDR3 loop reads CASSPRAGVNTEAFF. CDR3 in DNA: TGTGCCAGCAGCCCACGGGCAGGGGTGAACACTGAAGCTTTCTTT.

The chain uses TRBV13 and TRBJ1-1; maybe TRBD1 (5 bases). The V and J ends lost 0 bases and 0 bases respectively, with 8 bases between them. Looked up from germline, CDR1 is PRHDT and CDR2 is FYEKMQ (reference sequence). The length of the CDR3 is 15 residues. The DNA of the CDR3 is TGTGCCAGCAGCTTAGGCCCAGGGTTGAACACTGAAGCTTTCTTT. This translates into CASSLGPGLNTEAFF.

Only one count was recorded for this clone. This sequence joins TRBV6-5 and TRBJ1-1, with a weak D call TRBD1 (5 bases). The ends were cut back, 5 bases at V and 0 bases at J, with 7 bases in the middle. Germline V CDR1 and CDR2: MNHEY, SVGAGI. CDR3 length equals 13 residues. The CDR3 sequence: CASSTQVNTEAFF. For the CDR3, the DNA is TGTGCCAGCAGTACACAGGTGAACACTGAAGCTTTCTTT.

This sequence joins TRBV7-6 and TRBJ2-3; D ambiguous. Germline CDR1 is SGHVS and CDR2 is FNYEAQ. V was clipped by 5 bases and J by 5 bases, with 5 bases between them. CDR3 length: 11 amino acids. The DNA for the CDR3 is TGTGCCAGCAGCCCCCTAGATACGCAGTATTTT. This gives the protein CASSPLDTQYF.

The chain joins TRBV11-2 to TRBJ2-1; 15 positions agree with TRBD2. CDR1 SGHAT and CDR2 FQNNGV come from the germline V gene. The CDR3 loop spans 15 amino acids. With V trimmed by 5 bases and J by 8 bases, 4 bases remained unmatched. In nucleotides, the CDR3 is TGTGCCAGCAGCCGGACTAGCGGGAGGGCTGATGAGCAGTTCTTC. It yields the protein CASSRTSGRADEQFF.

The chain uses TRBV7-9 and TRBJ1-6; 8 nucleotides line up with TRBD1. Germline V gene sequence: CDR1 SEHNR, CDR2 FQNEAQ (reference sequence). CDR3 length: 15 amino acids. Trimming cost V 5 bases and J 9 bases; bases outside gene matches: 9. CDR3 sequence: CASSPDRAGGSPLHF. DNA for the CDR3: TGTGCCAGCAGCCCGGACAGGGCGGGTGGTTCACCCCTCCACTTT.

The V gene is TRBV2, the J gene TRBJ2-1; D unresolved. This CDR3 is 16 amino acids long. Deletions cut 0 bases from V and 0 bases from J, with 9 bases between. CDR1 is SNHLY and CDR2 is FYNNEI in the germline V gene. In DNA form, the CDR3 reads TGTGCCAGCAGTGAAGCAGGCGGCAACTCCTACAATGAGCAGTTCTTC. Protein: CASSEAGGNSYNEQFF.

The V and J genes are TRBV5-6 and TRBJ2-5; D is unclear. The CDR3 runs 14 residues. Germline loops: CDR1 SGHDT, CDR2 YYEEEE. Trimming removed 4 bases at V and 3 bases at J, with 13 bases between. Here the CDR3 reads CASSNYGGEETQYF. In DNA form, the CDR3 reads TGTGCCAGCAGCAACTATGGCGGAGAAGAGACCCAGTACTTC.

The chain is built from TRBV19 and TRBJ1-5, with 7 bases that match TRBD1. The CDR3 has 16 residues. The V gene's germline CDR1 is LNHDA and CDR2 SQIVND (reference sequence). The J segment lost 0 bases and the V segment lost 5 bases, leaving 7 bases of the junction unmatched. This CDR3 is CASSAATGFSNQPQHF. The CDR3, as DNA: TGTGCCAGTAGTGCAGCGACAGGGTTTAGCAATCAGCCCCAGCATTTT.

J is TRBJ2-5 and V is TRBV6-5, with a tentative D call TRBD2 (5 bases). Germline CDR1 MNHEY, CDR2 SVGAGI. This CDR3 spans 13 amino acids. V gave up 6 bases and J gave up 4 bases, with 12 bases separating them. The CDR3 bases are TGTGCCAGCAGGCACAGTGAGGGAGAGACCCAGTACTTC. The encoded protein is CASRHSEGETQYF.

This chain uses TRBV9 with TRBJ1-2, with 7 bases that match TRBD1. The length of the CDR3 is 14 residues. Unmatched junction bases numbered 6, after V lost 0 bases and J lost 7 bases. Germline V gene lookup returns CDR1 SGDLS and CDR2 YYNGEE. CDR3 residues: CASSVDSGGLGYTF. CDR3 coding DNA: TGTGCCAGCAGCGTAGATTCAGGGGGGCTTGGCTACACCTTC.

There are a few counts of this clone. The chain couples TRBV7-9 to TRBJ1-4, with TRBD1 matching over 7 bases. Germline trimming cut 5 bases from V and 8 bases from J; bases unmatched to any gene: 8. The CDR3 has 14 residues. In germline, CDR1 is SEHNR, CDR2 FQNEAQ (reference sequence). The chain's CDR3 is CASSPGGVGEKLFF. CDR3 coding DNA: TGTGCCAGCAGCCCAGGGGGAGTTGGGGAAAAACTGTTTTTT.

The rearrangement joins TRBV7-9 to TRBJ2-5; D gene uncertain. CDR1 is SEHNR, CDR2 FQNEAQ, per germline (reference sequence). With 1 base removed from V and 3 bases from J, the gap between germline ends came to 6 bases. The CDR3 consists of 13 residues. The CDR3 nucleotides read TGTGCCAGCAGCTTAGTTGAGGAAGAGACCCAGTACTTC. This codes for CASSLVEEETQYF.

A few counts support this clone. This rearrangement joins TRBV19 to TRBJ1-1; D perhaps matches TRBD1 (6 bases). The CDR3 has 14 residues. Per the germline V gene, CDR1 is LNHDA and CDR2 is SQIVND (reference sequence). Trimming stripped 4 bases from V and 0 bases from J, with 9 bases between. CDR3 region: CASSTQGMNTEAFF. CDR3 DNA: TGTGCCAGTAGTACCCAGGGGATGAACACTGAAGCTTTCTTT.